This TCR beta chain appears in the sequencing data of a study of OX40 agonist ivuxolimab in advanced cancers. Only one count was recorded for this clone. On cycle 4 day 1 and cycle 7 day 1, as well as at baseline, blood was sampled. The data were produced by immunoSEQ multiplex PCR, yet TCRdb's version contains in-frame clones alone and is incomplete. In the table there are 70,000 to 85,000 clones, about 94% of which are singletons. The material was CD4+ or CD8+ T cells sorted from blood, obtained in a trial of the OX40 agonist ivuxolimab. The TCR sequence derives from an adult with an advanced solid tumor such as melanoma, head and neck, liver or kidney cancer.

DNA of the CDR3: TGTGCCAGCAGCCCCGGCCTGACCTACGAGCAGTACTTC. Protein product: CASSPGLTYEQYF. The V call is TRBV7-8, the J call TRBJ2-5; D is ambiguous. The J call may be wrong; the DNA end is better matched by TRBJ2-7. The CDR3 contains 13 residues. Germline assignment: CDR1 SGHVS and CDR2 FQNEAQ.